The 8 T cell receptor beta chains below come from one sample, sequenced in a study of T-cell reconstitution after alpha-beta-depleted transplantation in children. Unique molecular identifiers featured in how the TCRbeta library was prepared. TCRdb re-called the PCR reads with MiXCR, one entry per CDR3 protein. The sample has roughly 220,000 distinct CDR3 sequences; approximately 12% are singletons. Sample: PBMCs from the stem cell graft donor, taken from the stem cell graft. These TCRs come from a human donor who donated a stem cell graft to a child with acute lymphoblastic leukemia.

The gene calls are TRBV10-2 and TRBJ2-5; TRBD1 might be the D (6 bases). The CDR3 runs to 14 residues. V was trimmed by 4 bases and J by 4 bases, leaving 13 bases between them. Germline lookup yields CDR1 WSHSY and CDR2 SAAADI. The CDR3 DNA reads TGCGCCAGCAGTGCGGGCCCCAGGGGAGAGACCCAGTACTTC. Amino acids: CASSAGPRGETQYF.

This clonotype was counted only a few times. CDR3 DNA sequence: TGTGCCAGCTCACAGGTTCCAGGACTAGCGACCTCCGGGGAGCTGTTTTTT. Translation: CASSQVPGLATSGELFF. The rearrangement uses TRBV18 and TRBJ2-2, with 9 bases lining up with TRBD2. Germline assignment: CDR1 KGHSH and CDR2 LQKENI. V lost 4 bases to trimming and J lost 6 bases; unmatched junction nucleotides: 12. The CDR3 covers 17 residues.

The rearrangement joins TRBV7-2 to TRBJ2-5; unclear D gene. Germline CDR1 and CDR2: SGHTA and FQGNSA. This CDR3 is 15 amino acids long. V shed 3 bases and J shed 7 bases, with 18 bases lying between them. Here the CDR3 DNA reads TGTGCCAGCAGCTTCCCAAAGGGATCGGTAGCGACCCAGTACTTC. It translates to CASSFPKGSVATQYF.

V usage is TRBV29-1 and J usage is TRBJ2-7; D might be TRBD1 (5 bases). V shed 3 bases and J shed 0 bases, with 6 bases lying between them. Germline CDR1 is SQVTM and CDR2 is ANQGSEA. This CDR3 has 12 residues. The CDR3 DNA sequence: TGCAGCGTTGAGGACATCTCCTACGAGCAGTACTTC. Protein: CSVEDISYEQYF.

The chain carries TRBV7-3 and TRBJ1-2; unclear D gene. Germline V gene data show CDR1 as SGHTA and CDR2 as FQGTGA. The CDR3 runs to 14 residues. With 2 bases removed from V and 7 bases from J, the gap between germline ends came to 14 bases. The CDR3 DNA is TGTGCCAGCAGCTTAGGATCCCAAACGCGTGGCTACACCTTC. Amino acids: CASSLGSQTRGYTF.

This clonotype showed up many times. This rearrangement joins TRBV28 to TRBJ2-7; 7 bases line up with TRBD1. V lost 2 bases and J lost 3; bases outside the gene matches: 1. The CDR3 runs 13 residues. Germline V gene sequence: CDR1 MDHEN, CDR2 SYDVKM. In nucleotides, the CDR3 is TGTGCCAGCAGTTTAACAGGGGTCTACGAGCAGTACTTC. Its translation: CASSLTGVYEQYF.

This clonotype was seen ten or more times. The gene calls are TRBV6-6 and TRBJ1-2, with 9 bases that match TRBD1. The V gene end was trimmed by 6 bases and the J gene end by 5 bases; junction bases not matched to a gene: 7. Germline lookup yields CDR1 MNHNY and CDR2 SVGAGI (reference sequence). This CDR3 comprises 14 residues. Here the CDR3 reads CASRKDRGRYGYTF. The DNA of the CDR3 is TGTGCCAGCAGAAAGGACAGGGGACGGTATGGCTACACCTTC.

This clonotype was counted many times. This rearrangement joins TRBV5-1 to TRBJ1-2; no reliable D call. In germline, CDR1 is SGHRS, CDR2 YFSETQ. This CDR3 is 14 amino acids long. Trimming removed 2 bases at V and 6 bases at J, with 14 bases between. Written as DNA, the CDR3 is TGCGCCAGCAGCTTAATGAGCGTGATAAATGGCTACACCTTC. This encodes CASSLMSVINGYTF.